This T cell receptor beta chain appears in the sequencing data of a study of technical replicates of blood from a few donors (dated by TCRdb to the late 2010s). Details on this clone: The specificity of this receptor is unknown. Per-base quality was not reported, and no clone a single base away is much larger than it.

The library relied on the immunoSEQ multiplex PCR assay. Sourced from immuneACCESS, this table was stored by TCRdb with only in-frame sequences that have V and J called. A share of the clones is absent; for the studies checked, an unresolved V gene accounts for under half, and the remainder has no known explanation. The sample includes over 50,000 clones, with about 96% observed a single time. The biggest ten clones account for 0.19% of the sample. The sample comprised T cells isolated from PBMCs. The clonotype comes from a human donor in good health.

The nucleotide sequence reads as follows: TGCGCCAGCAGCTCAGGGGGGAACTATGGCTACACCTTC. It translates to CASSSGGNYGYTF. The chain is assembled from TRBV4-1 and TRBJ1-2; 7 middle bases align to TRBD1. After removal of 5 bases from V and 2 bases from J, the junction retains 2 bases not matched to a gene. Reading from cysteine to phenylalanine, the CDR3 counts 13 amino acids. Only the CDR3 portion is preserved as DNA: 39 bases, with reading frame beginning at the first base. The germline V gene sets CDR1 to MGHRA and CDR2 to YSYEKL.